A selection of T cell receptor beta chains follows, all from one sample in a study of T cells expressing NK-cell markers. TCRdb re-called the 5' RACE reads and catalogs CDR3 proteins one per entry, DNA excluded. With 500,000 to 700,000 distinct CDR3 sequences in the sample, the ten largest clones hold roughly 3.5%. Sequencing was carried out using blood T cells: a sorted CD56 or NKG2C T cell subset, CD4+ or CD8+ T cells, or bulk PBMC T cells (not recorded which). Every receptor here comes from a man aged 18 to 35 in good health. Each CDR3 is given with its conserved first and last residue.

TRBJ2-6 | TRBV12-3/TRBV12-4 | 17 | CASSLLAGETGANVLTF
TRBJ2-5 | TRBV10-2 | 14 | CASRLTLVEETQYF
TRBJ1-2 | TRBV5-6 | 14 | CASSFPTGPAGYTF
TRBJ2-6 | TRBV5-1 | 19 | CASSFLPGQGASGANVLTF
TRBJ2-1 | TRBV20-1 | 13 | CSAPRVRGPEQFF
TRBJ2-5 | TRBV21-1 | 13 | CASKSGRGETQYF
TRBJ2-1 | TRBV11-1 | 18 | CASSLGALAGGSHNEQFF
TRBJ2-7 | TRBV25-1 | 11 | CASSVEYEQYF
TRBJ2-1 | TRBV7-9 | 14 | CASSNLGQGREQFF
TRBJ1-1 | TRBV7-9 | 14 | CASRIPGGTGEAFF